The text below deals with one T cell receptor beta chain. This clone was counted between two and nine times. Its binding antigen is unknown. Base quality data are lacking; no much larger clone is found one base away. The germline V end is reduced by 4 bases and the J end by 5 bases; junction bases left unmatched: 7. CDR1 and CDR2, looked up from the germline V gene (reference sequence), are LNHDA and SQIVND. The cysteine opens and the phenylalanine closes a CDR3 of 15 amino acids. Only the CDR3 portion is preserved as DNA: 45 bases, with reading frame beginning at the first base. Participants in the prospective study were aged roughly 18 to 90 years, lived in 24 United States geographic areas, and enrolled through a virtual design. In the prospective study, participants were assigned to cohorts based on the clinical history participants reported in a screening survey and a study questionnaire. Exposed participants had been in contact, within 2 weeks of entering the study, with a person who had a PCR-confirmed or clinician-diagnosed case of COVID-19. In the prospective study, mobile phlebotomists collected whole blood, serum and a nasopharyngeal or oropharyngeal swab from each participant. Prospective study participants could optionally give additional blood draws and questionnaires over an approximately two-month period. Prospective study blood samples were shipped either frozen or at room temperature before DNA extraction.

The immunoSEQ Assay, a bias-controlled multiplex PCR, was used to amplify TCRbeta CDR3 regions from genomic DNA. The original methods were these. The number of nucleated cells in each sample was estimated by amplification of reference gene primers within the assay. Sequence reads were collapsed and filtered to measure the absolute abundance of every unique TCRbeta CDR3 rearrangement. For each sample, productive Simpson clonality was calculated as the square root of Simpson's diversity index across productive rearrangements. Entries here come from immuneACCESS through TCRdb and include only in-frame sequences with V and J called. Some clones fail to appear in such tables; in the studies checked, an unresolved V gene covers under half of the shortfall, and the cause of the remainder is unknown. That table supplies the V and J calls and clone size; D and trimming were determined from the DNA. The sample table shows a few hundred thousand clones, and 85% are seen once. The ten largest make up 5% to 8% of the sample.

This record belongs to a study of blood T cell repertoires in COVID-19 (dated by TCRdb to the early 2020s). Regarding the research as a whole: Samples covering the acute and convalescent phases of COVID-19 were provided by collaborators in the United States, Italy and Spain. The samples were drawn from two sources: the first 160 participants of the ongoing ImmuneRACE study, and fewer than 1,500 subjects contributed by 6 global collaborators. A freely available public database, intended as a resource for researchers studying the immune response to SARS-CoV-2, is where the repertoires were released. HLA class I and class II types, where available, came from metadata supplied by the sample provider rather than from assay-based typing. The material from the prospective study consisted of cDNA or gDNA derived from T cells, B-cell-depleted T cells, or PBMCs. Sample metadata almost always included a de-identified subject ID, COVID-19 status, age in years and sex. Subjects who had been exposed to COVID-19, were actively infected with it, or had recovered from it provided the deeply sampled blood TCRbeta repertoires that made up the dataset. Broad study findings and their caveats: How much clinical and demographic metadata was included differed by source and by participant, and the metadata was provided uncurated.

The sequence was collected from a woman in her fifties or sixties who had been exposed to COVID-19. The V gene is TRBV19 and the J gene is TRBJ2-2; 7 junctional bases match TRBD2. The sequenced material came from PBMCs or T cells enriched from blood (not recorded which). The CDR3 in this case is CASSRPGGRTGELFF. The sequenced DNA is TGTGCCAGTAGTAGGCCGGGGGGTCGGACCGGGGAGCTGTTTTTT.